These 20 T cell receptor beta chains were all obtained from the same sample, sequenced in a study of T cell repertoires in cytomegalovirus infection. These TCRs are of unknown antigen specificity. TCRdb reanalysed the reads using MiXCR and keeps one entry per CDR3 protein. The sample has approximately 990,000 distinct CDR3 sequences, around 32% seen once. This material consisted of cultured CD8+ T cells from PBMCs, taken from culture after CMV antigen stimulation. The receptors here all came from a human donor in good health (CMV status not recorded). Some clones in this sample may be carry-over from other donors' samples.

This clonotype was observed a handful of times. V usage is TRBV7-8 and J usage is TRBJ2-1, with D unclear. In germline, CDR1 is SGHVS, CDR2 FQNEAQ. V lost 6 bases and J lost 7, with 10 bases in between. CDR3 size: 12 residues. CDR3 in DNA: TGTGCCAGCAGACCCCCAGGTAATGAGCAGTTCTTC. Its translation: CASRPPGNEQFF.

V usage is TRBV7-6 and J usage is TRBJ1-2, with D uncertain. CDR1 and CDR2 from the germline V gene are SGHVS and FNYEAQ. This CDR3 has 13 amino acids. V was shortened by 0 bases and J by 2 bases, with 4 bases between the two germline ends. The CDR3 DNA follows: TGTGCCAGCAGCTTAGCACACAACTATGGCTACACCTTC. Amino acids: CASSLAHNYGYTF.

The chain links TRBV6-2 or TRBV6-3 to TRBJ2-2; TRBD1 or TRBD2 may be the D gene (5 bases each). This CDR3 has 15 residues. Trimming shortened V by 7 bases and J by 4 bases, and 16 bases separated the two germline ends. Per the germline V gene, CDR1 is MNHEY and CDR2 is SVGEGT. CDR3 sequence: CASKPPGQATGELFF. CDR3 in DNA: TGTGCCAGCAAGCCCCCGGGGCAGGCCACCGGGGAGCTGTTTTTT.

CDR3 sequence reads: CASFRPGTDTQYF. As DNA, the CDR3 is TGTGCCAGCTTTCGTCCGGGCACAGATACGCAGTATTTT. The chain uses TRBV12-3 or TRBV12-4 and TRBJ2-3, with D uncertain. CDR3 size: 13 residues. Trimming left V 8 bases short and J 1 base short, with 10 bases between.

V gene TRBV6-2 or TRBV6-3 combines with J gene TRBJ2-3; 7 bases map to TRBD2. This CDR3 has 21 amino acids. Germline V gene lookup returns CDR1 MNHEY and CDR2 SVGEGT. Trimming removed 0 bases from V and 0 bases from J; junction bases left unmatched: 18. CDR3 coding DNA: TGTGCCAGCAGTTACTCCAGATCCGGGACTAAGGGTTCAGGGAGCACAGATACGCAGTATTTT. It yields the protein CASSYSRSGTKGSGSTDTQYF.

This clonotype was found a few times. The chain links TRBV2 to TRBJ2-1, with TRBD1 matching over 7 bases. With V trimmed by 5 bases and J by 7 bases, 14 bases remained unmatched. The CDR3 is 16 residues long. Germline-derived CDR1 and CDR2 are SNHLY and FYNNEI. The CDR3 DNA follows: TGTGCCAGCAGTCCAACCGACAGGGCCAAAGGGAATGAGCAGTTCTTC. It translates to CASSPTDRAKGNEQFF.

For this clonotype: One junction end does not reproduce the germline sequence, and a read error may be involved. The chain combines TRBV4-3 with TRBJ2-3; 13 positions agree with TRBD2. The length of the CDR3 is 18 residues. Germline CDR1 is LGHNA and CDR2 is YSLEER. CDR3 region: CANSQALFTSGGAHTQYF. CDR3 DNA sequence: TGCGCCAACAGCCAAGCGCTATTCACTAGCGGGGGGGCACATACGCAGTATTTT.

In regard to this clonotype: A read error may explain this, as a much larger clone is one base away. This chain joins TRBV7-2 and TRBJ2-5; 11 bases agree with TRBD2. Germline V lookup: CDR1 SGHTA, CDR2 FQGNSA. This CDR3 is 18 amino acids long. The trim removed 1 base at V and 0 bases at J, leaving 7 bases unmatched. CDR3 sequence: CASSLGAGLADHQETQYF. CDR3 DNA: TGTGCCAGCAGCTTAGGAGCGGGACTAGCGGACCACCAAGAGACCCAGTACTTC.

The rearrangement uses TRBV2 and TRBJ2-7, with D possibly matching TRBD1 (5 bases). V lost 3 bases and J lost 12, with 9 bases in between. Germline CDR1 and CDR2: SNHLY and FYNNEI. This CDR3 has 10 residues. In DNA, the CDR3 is TGTGCCAGCAGTGACAGGGAAACGTACTTC. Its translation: CASSDRETYF.

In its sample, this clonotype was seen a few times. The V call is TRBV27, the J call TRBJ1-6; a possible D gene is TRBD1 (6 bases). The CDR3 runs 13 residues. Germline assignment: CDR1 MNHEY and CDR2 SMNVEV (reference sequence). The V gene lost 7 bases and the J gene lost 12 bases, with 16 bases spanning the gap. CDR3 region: CASNSGTNKPLHF. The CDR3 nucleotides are TGTGCCAGCAATTCCGGGACAAATAAACCCCTCCACTTT.

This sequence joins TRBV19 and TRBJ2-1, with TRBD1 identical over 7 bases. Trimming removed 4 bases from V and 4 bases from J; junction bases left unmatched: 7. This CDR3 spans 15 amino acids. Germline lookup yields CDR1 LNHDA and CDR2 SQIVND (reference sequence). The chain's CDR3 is CASSTTGTVYNEQFF. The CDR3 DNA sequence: TGTGCCAGTAGTACCACCGGGACAGTATACAATGAGCAGTTCTTC. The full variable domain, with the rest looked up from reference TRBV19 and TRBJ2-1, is DGGITQSPKYLFRKEGQNVTLSCEQNLNHDAMYWYRQDPGQGLRLIYYSQIVNDFQKGDIAEGYSVSREKKESFPLTVTSAQKNPTAFYLCASSTTGTVYNEQFFGPGTRLTVL.

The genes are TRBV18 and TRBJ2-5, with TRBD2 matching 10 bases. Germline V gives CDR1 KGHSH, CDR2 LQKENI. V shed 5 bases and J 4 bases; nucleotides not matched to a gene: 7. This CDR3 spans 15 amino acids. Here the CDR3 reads CASSATSGVGETQYF. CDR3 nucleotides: TGTGCCAGCTCAGCTACTAGCGGGGTTGGAGAGACCCAGTACTTC.

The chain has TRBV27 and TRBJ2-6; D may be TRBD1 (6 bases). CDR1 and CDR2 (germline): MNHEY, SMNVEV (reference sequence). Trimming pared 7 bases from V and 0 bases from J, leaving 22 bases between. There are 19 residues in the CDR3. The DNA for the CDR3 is TGTGCCAGCAAATCAGGACAGTGGGCCTCTTACTCTGGGGCCAACGTCCTGACTTTC. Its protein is CASKSGQWASYSGANVLTF.

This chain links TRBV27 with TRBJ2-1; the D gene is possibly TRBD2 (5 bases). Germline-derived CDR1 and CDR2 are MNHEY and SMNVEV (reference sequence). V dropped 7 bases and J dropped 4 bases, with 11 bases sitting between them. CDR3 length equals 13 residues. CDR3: CASNGVKYNEQFF. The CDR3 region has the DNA TGTGCCAGCAACGGGGTAAAATACAATGAGCAGTTCTTC.

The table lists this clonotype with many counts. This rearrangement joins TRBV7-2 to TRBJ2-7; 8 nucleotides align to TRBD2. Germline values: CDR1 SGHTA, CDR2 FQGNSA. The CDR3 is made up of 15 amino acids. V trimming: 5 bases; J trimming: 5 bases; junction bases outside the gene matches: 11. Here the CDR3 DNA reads TGTGCCAGCAGCCCCCGAGGATCGGGAGGGGACGAGCAGTACTTC. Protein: CASSPRGSGGDEQYF.

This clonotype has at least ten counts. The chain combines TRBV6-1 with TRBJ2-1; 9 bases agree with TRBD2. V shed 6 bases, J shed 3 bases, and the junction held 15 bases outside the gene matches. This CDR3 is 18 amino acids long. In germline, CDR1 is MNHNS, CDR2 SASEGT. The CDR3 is CASSSIHLGLAGYNEQFF. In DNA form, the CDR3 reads TGTGCCAGCAGCTCCATCCATTTGGGACTAGCTGGCTACAATGAGCAGTTCTTC.

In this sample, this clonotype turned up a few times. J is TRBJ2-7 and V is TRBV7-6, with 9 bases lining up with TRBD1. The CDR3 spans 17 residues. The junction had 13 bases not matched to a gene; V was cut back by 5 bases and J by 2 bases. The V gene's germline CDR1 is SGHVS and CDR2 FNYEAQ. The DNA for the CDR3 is TGTGCCAGCAGCCTTCCGGGACAGGGACCCCCGGCCTACGAGCAGTACTTC. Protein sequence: CASSLPGQGPPAYEQYF.

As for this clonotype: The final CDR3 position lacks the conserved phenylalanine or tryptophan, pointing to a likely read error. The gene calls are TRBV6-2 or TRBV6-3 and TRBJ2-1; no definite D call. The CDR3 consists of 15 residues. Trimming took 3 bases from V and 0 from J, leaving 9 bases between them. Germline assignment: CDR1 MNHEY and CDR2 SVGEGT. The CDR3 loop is CASSYGHYSYNEQFL. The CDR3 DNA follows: TGTGCCAGCAGTTATGGGCACTACTCCTACAATGAGCAGTTCCTC.

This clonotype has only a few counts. CDR3 DNA sequence: TGTGCCAGCAGTTTCTCCACTAGCGGGGGGGCCAAACCCGGGTCTTTCGTCGAGCAGTACTTC. As protein: CASSFSTSGGAKPGSFVEQYF. The chain links TRBV12-3 or TRBV12-4 to TRBJ2-7, with TRBD2 matching 13 bases. CDR3 length equals 21 residues. The junction had 23 bases not matched to a gene; V was cut back by 3 bases and J by 6 bases.

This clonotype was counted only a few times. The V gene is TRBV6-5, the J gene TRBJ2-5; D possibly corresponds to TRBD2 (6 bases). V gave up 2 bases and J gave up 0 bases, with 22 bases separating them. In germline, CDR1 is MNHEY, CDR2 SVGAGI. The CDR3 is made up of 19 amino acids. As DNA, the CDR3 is TGTGCCAGCAGTTACACAGACGCGGGGAAAGACACGTACCAAGAGACCCAGTACTTC. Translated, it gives CASSYTDAGKDTYQETQYF.